This T cell receptor beta chain stems from a study of T cell repertoires in cytomegalovirus infection. The study's findings and limits: Clonotype analysis showed dominance of the ex vivo response by HLA-C-restricted CMV-specific TCR beta clonotypes.

This clonotype occurred many times. The antigen is unknown. Germline CDR1 ENHRY, CDR2 SYGVKD. The CDR3 covers 13 residues. Trimming left V 3 bases short and J 5 bases short, with 10 bases between. In TCRdb, the reads were re-called with MiXCR into one record per CDR3 protein. The table records around 240,000 distinct CDR3 sequences, over 20% of them present only once. Sequenced sample: CD8+ T cells from PBMCs. This TCR derives from a human donor in good health (CMV status not recorded). Some clones in this sample may be carry-over from other donors' samples. The chain is built from TRBV10-3 and TRBJ1-1; a weak D match, TRBD1 (6 bases). CDR3 nucleotides: TGTGCCATCAGTGAAAACGACAGGACTGAAGCTTTCTTT. Amino acid sequence: CAISENDRTEAFF.